This T cell receptor beta chain is drawn from a study of T cell responses to AZD1222 COVID-19 vaccine. Overall study context: Second doses that came at about 4 or about 12 weeks were put together. General observations from the study: There were repertoire samples only from the period after the peak T cell response.

A note on this clone: The antigen is undetermined.

CDR1 is LNHDA and CDR2 is SQIVND in the germline V gene (reference sequence). This CDR3 contains 14 residues. Trimming took 3 bases from V and 0 from J, leaving 8 bases between them. Method: immunoSEQ multiplex PCR; TCRdb's copy keeps in-frame clones and lacks some. The sample has over 95,000 clones; around 87% are singletons. The V gene is TRBV19, the J gene TRBJ1-2; D uncertain. The receptor's source is an adult in good health. Sequences were derived from peripheral blood, sampled on day 0 of AZD1222 vaccination. The CDR3 nucleotides are TGTGCCAGTAGTATGACCCGTACTAACTATGGCTACACCTTC. This gives the protein CASSMTRTNYGYTF.